The 3 T cell receptor beta chains below were found in one sample sequenced in a study of Ad26.COV2.S vaccination and SARS-CoV-2 variants. The assay was immunoSEQ multiplex PCR, and TCRdb's table has in-frame clones only and misses some. The data contain roughly 380,000 clones, roughly 90% of them seen just once; the ten biggest clones take up 3.6%. The treatment denotes: over 15 received Ad26.COV2.S at low or high dose, single or two shots; about 5 received placebo; per-sample allocation not given. At day 63 after the first vaccine or placebo injection, samples were drawn. Specimen: peripheral blood, collected in a trial of Ad26.COV2.S vaccine versus placebo. Every receptor here comes from a person between 18 and 59 years old who received the Ad26.COV2.S COVID-19 vaccine or a placebo.

The chain combines TRBV6-5 with TRBJ1-4, with D perhaps matching TRBD1 (6 bases). V dropped 8 bases and J dropped 0 bases, with 10 bases sitting between them. Germline V gives CDR1 MNHEY, CDR2 SVGAGI. CDR3 length: 14 residues. The CDR3 DNA is TGTGCCAGCCGTCAGGGGCCAACTAATGAAAAACTGTTTTTT. It yields the protein CASRQGPTNEKLFF.

The chain recombines TRBV25-1 with TRBJ1-2, with D possibly being TRBD1 (6 bases). This CDR3 has 12 residues. From germline, CDR1 is MGHDK and CDR2 SYGVNS. Trimming shortened V by 8 bases and J by 3 bases, and 10 bases separated the two germline ends. CDR3 DNA sequence: TGTGCCAGCTCCGGGACACACTATGGCTACACCTTC. Translation gives CASSGTHYGYTF.

The V and J genes are TRBV5-1 and TRBJ2-7; D possibly matches TRBD1 or TRBD2 (5 bases each). The CDR3 runs 14 residues. Germline loops: CDR1 SGHRS, CDR2 YFSETQ. Between the trimmed V and J ends, which lost 1 base and 4 bases, there was a span of 12 bases. The CDR3, as DNA: TGCGCCAGCAGCTTGTGGGGGATGGGATACGAGCAGTACTTC. It is translated as CASSLWGMGYEQYF.